This T cell receptor (beta chain) was captured by sequencing in a study of blood T cells in healthy people across ages. Study at large: Using template switching, researchers captured about one barcoded beta molecule for each two T cells.

A second PCR, run for about 7 to 11 cycles, used a sample-barcoded 5' primer plus a J-beta primer mix. Every molecule of cDNA carried a tag from a template-switch adaptor with 12 random nucleotides. Every individual sample yielded 2.5 million or more paired-end reads (each containing CDR3). TCRdb re-called the 5' RACE reads with MiXCR, one entry per CDR3 protein. Here the sample spans roughly 800,000 distinct CDR3 sequences, 50% to 65% being singletons. The people who gave samples were healthy Caucasians from Russia, aged about 6 to 100. CDR3 length: 13 amino acids. The V gene lost 8 bases and the J gene lost 4 bases, with 14 bases spanning the gap.

V and J are TRBV12-3 or TRBV12-4 and TRBJ1-2; D call uncertain. This TCR was recovered from a man at least 80 years old in good health. Sequenced input: blood. Written as DNA, the CDR3 is TGTGCCAGCGCTCAAGGGTTGGTCTATGGCTACACCTTC. Amino acids: CASAQGLVYGYTF.